This T cell receptor (beta chain) came from a study of radiation and T cells in renal cell carcinoma. Study outcomes and limitations: Top tumor clonotypes rose in blood 2 weeks post-radiation, then contracted.

Stated time point: blood 4 weeks post-SBRT, at nephrectomy. Treatment noted: 15 Gy SBRT to primary tumor, nephrectomy 4 weeks later. Nephrectomy followed 15 Gy stereotactic body radiation by 4 weeks. The patient's renal cell carcinoma had clear cell pathology. This table comes from immunoSEQ multiplex PCR, and its TCRdb copy is limited to in-frame clones, with some not included. Of 75,000 to 90,000 clones listed, 89% are singletons. Remarks on this clone: Its target is not known.

CDR1 is SEHNR and CDR2 is FQNEAQ in the germline V gene (reference sequence). Trimming left V 5 bases short and J 2 bases short, with 10 bases between. This CDR3 comprises 13 residues. The TCR comes from a woman in her sixties or seventies with renal cell carcinoma. V and J are TRBV7-9 and TRBJ2-7, with D hard to call. Here the sequenced sample was blood, taken from a patient whose treatment included radiotherapy and nephrectomy. CDR3 region: CASSPLSPYEQYF. The CDR3 nucleotides read TGTGCCAGCAGCCCCCTTAGCCCCTACGAGCAGTACTTC.